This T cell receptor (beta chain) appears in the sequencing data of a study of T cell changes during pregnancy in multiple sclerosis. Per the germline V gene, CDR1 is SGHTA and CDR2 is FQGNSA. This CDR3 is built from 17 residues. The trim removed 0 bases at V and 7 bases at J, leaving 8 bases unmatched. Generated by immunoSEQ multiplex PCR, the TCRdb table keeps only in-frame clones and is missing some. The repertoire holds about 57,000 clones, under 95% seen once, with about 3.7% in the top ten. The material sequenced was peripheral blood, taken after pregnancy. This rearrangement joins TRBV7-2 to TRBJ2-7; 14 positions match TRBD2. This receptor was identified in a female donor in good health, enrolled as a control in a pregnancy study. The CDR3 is CASSLARTSGRTGEQYF. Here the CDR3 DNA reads TGTGCCAGCAGCTTAGCGCGGACTAGCGGGAGGACGGGAGAGCAGTACTTC.